This T cell receptor beta chain was identified in a study of T cells in Graves' hyperthyroidism and ophthalmopathy. Findings and caveats of the study: Patients with ophthalmopathy were separated from those with stable hyperthyroidism by a 13 V-J model. Researchers found most expanded thyroid clonotypes above 0.001 in blood as well.

This clonotype was detected only a few times. Its specificity is not known. Amplification targeted TCR beta CDR3 regions from RNA transcripts. RT-PCR in the first round (using the HTBI primer set) targeted the TCR CDR3. TCRdb ran MiXCR on the multiplex PCR reads and lists one entry per CDR3 protein. The sample consists of some 490,000 distinct CDR3 sequences, 15% to 20% of them appearing once. V shed 2 bases and J shed 4 bases, with 12 bases lying between them. The CDR3 loop spans 15 amino acids. Germline loops: CDR1 MNHEY, CDR2 SMNVEV (reference sequence). The sequenced sample was blood. This sequence joins TRBV27 and TRBJ2-1; D might be TRBD1 (5 bases). This clonotype was sampled from a woman aged 25-40 years with Graves' ophthalmopathy. CDR3 sequence (DNA): TGTGCCAGCAGTTTACGGGCAGGGCCATACAATGAGCAGTTCTTC. Translated: CASSLRAGPYNEQFF.